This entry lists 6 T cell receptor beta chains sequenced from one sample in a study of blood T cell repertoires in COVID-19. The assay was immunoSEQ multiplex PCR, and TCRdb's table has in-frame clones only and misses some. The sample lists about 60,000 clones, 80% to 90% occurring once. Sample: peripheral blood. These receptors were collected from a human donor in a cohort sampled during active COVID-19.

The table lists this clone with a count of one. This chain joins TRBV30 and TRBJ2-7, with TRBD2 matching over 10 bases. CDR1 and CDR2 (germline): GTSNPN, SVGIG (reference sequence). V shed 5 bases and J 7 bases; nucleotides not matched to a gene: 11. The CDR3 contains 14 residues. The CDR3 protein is CAWGSLAGFGEQYF. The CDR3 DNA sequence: TGTGCCTGGGGATCACTAGCGGGGTTCGGGGAGCAGTACTTC.

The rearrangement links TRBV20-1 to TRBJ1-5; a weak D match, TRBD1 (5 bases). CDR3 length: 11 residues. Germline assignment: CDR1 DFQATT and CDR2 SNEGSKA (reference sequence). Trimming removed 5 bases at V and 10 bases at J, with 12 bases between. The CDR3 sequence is CSADKWGPQHF. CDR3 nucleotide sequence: TGCAGTGCTGATAAATGGGGCCCCCAGCATTTT.

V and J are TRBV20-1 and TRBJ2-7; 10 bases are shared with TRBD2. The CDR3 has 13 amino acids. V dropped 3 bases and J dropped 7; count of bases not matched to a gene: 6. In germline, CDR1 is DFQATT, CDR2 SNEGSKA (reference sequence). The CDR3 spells CSASSGRSGEQYF. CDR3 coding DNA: TGCAGTGCTAGTAGCGGGAGGTCAGGGGAGCAGTACTTC.

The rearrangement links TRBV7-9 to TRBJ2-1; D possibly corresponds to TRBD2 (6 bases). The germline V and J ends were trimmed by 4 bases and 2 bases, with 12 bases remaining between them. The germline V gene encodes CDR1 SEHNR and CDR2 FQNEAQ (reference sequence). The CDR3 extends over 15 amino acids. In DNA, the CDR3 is TGTGCCAGCAGCTCCGTTAGCGGCCCCTACAATGAGCAGTTCTTC. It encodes CASSSVSGPYNEQFF.

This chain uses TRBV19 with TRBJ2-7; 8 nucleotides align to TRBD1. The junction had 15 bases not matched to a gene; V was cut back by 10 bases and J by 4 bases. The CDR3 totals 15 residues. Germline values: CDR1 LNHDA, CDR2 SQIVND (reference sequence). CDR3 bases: TGTGCCACCCAAGCCAGGTACGGACAGGGATACGAGCAGTACTTC. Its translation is CATQARYGQGYEQYF.

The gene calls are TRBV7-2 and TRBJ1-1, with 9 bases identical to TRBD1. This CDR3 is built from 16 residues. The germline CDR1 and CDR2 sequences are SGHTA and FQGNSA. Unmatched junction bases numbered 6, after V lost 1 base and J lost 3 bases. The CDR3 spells CASSLVGQGRDTEAFF. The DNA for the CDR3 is TGTGCCAGCAGCTTAGTGGGACAGGGAAGGGACACTGAAGCTTTCTTT.